This is a list of T cell receptor beta chains from one sample in a study of T cell responses to AZD1222 COVID-19 vaccine. Some clones are missing from TCRdb's copy, which holds only in-frame ones; the method was immunoSEQ multiplex PCR. The table includes around 120,000 clones, around nine tenths detected once. The sequencing used peripheral blood, collected on day 0 of MenACWY control vaccination. All receptors come from an adult in good health. Each CDR3 is given with its conserved first and last residue. Each record gives: V gene, J gene, clone size, D gene, CDR3 protein, CDR3 DNA. A D gene is named only where the DNA matches it firmly. Clone size, where shown, is once, few, many, or a class for clones that have expanded.

TRBV30,TRBJ1-5,-,-,CAWSSLSNQPQHF,TGTGCCTGGAGTAGTCTTAGCAATCAGCCCCAGCATTTT
TRBV5-1,TRBJ2-1,-,-,CASTGSLAFNEQFF,TGCGCCAGCACGGGGTCTCTAGCGTTTAATGAGCAGTTCTTC
TRBV5-1,TRBJ2-1,-,TRBD2,CASSLAASGYSYNEQFF,TGCGCCAGCAGCTTGGCGGCTAGCGGGTACTCCTACAATGAGCAGTTCTTC
TRBV15,TRBJ1-5,-,-,CATRRKSGQDSNQPQHF,TGTGCCACCAGGAGGAAATCTGGCCAGGATAGCAATCAGCCCCAGCATTTT
TRBV4-3,TRBJ2-7,-,-,CASSQDPTATYEQYF,TGCGCCAGCAGCCAAGACCCGACAGCCACCTACGAGCAGTACTTC
TRBV7-2,TRBJ2-1,-,TRBD2,CASSLVGTSGYNEQFF,TGTGCCAGCAGCTTAGTAGGGACTAGCGGGTACAATGAGCAGTTCTTC
TRBV6-6,TRBJ2-5,-,-,CASSKTGYQETQYF,TGTGCCAGCAGTAAGACAGGATACCAAGAGACCCAGTACTTC
TRBV12-3/TRBV12-4,TRBJ1-1,once,-,CASIEMNTEAFF,TGTGCCAGCATCGAGATGAACACTGAAGCTTTCTTT
TRBV6-5,TRBJ1-2,-,-,CASSQMTGDGYTF,TGTGCCAGCAGCCAAATGACAGGTGATGGCTACACCTTC
TRBV19,TRBJ2-7,-,-,CASSPAGGIYEQYF,TGTGCCAGTAGTCCGGCCGGTGGGATTTACGAGCAGTACTTC
TRBV3-1/TRBV3-2,TRBJ1-5,-,-,CASSQAQGMGAQHF,TGTGCCAGCAGCCAAGCCCAGGGGATGGGAGCCCAGCATTTT
TRBV5-4,TRBJ2-5,once,-,CASSQQGAVETQYF,TGTGCCAGCAGCCAACAGGGAGCGGTGGAGACCCAGTACTTC
TRBV7-9,TRBJ1-4,-,-,CASSSGGEKLFF,TGTGCCAGCAGCTCGGGGGGTGAAAAACTGTTTTTT
TRBV11-3,TRBJ1-3,-,-,CASSLGGVSGNTIYF,TGTGCCAGCAGCCTGGGGGGGGTCTCTGGAAACACCATATATTTT
TRBV19,TRBJ1-2,-,TRBD1,CASRRTGQPYGYTF,TGTGCCAGTAGGCGAACGGGACAGCCATATGGCTACACCTTC
TRBV3-1/TRBV3-2,TRBJ1-6,-,-,CASSHLQLGSSYNSPLHF,TGTGCCAGCAGCCATCTACAGCTGGGGAGCTCCTATAATTCACCCCTCCACTTT
TRBV6-5,TRBJ2-7,-,TRBD1,CASSTPGQGLHEQYF,TGTGCCAGCAGTACCCCAGGACAGGGTTTGCACGAGCAGTACTTC
TRBV12-3/TRBV12-4,TRBJ1-1,-,-,CASGITENTEAFF,TGTGCCAGCGGAATTACAGAGAACACTGAAGCTTTCTTT
TRBV28,TRBJ1-2,-,TRBD1,CASSSGQVTWGYTF,TGTGCCAGCAGTTCGGGACAGGTCACCTGGGGCTACACCTTC
TRBV5-1,TRBJ2-1,-,-,CASEKGWSSYNEQFF,TGCGCCAGCGAAAAAGGCTGGAGCTCCTACAATGAGCAGTTCTTC
TRBV6-4,TRBJ2-2,-,-,CASSANPGLTELFF,TGTGCCAGCAGTGCAAACCCGGGACTGACGGAGCTGTTTTTT
TRBV12-3/TRBV12-4,TRBJ1-1,-,-,CASSLQPNTEAFF,TGTGCCAGCAGCCTACAGCCGAACACTGAAGCTTTCTTT
TRBV7-9,TRBJ1-1,-,-,CASSLVNQWEEEAFF,TGTGCCAGCAGCTTAGTGAACCAGTGGGAGGAGGAAGCTTTCTTT
TRBV5-4,TRBJ1-3,-,TRBD1,CASSATPGTGSGNTIYF,TGTGCCAGCAGTGCGACCCCCGGGACAGGGAGTGGAAACACCATATATTTT
TRBV7-8,TRBJ1-2,-,-,CASSLEGSLVEGYTF,TGTGCCAGCAGCTTAGAGGGTTCCCTGGTAGAGGGCTACACCTTC
TRBV28,TRBJ2-2,few,-,CASAGRGFTGELFF,TGTGCCAGCGCAGGCCGGGGGTTTACCGGGGAGCTGTTTTTT
TRBV6-5,TRBJ1-1,-,-,CASSYSKVHLEAFF,TGTGCCAGCAGTTACTCGAAAGTTCATCTTGAAGCTTTCTTT